The sequence of this T cell receptor beta chain was determined in a study of monozygotic twins with inflammatory bowel disease. Broader study findings: Among T cells, the various subtypes were not distinguishable. In patient repertoires, differing immunosuppressive treatments may have added some variability. Limited power may explain why concordant and discordant twins showed no difference in repertoire similarity.

A note on this clonotype: What it binds is unknown.

UMIs bearing a 6-nucleotide sample barcode were added through template switching. Using the 5' RACE reads, TCRdb records one entry per CDR3 protein without DNA. This sample contains about 160,000 distinct CDR3 sequences. This CDR3 region has 16 residues. Per germline, CDR1 SNHLY and CDR2 FYNNEI. This receptor was obtained from a human donor with ulcerative colitis or Crohn's disease, or a healthy co-twin of an affected twin (not recorded which). The chain links TRBV2 to TRBJ2-1; as DNA is missing, the TRBD2 call by TCRdb cannot be tested. The sequencing input was blood. CDR3 in amino acids: CASSERLGGTRNEQFF.